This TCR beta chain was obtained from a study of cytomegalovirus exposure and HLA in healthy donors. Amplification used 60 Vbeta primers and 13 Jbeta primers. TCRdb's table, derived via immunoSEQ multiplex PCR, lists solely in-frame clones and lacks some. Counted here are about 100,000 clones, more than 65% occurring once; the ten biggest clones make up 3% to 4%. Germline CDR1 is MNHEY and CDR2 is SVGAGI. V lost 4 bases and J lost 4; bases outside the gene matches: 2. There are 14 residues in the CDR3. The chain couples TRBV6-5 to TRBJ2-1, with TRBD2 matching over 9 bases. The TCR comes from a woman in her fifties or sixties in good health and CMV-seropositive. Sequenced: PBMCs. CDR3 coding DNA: TGTGCCAGCAGTTTGCTAGCGGGATACAATGAGCAGTTCTTC. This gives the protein CASSLLAGYNEQFF.